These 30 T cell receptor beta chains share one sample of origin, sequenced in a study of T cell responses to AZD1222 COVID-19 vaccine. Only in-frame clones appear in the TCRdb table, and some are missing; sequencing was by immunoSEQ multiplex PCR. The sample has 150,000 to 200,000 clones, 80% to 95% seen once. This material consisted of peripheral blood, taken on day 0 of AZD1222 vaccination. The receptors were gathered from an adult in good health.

CDR3 sequence reads: CASSLIPTRGTEAFF. The CDR3 DNA reads as TGTGCCAGCAGCCTCATACCGACACGTGGCACTGAAGCTTTCTTT. The chain employs TRBV2 and TRBJ1-1; no reliable D call. The CDR3 extends over 15 amino acids. The ends were cut back, 6 bases at V and 4 bases at J, with 18 bases in the middle. The germline V gene has CDR1 SNHLY and CDR2 FYNNEI.

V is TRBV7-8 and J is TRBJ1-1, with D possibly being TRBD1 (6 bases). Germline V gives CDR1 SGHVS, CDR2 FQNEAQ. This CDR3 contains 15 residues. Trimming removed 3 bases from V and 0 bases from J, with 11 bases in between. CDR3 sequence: CASSFKDRLNTEAFF. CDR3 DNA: TGTGCCAGCAGCTTTAAGGACAGATTGAACACTGAAGCTTTCTTT.

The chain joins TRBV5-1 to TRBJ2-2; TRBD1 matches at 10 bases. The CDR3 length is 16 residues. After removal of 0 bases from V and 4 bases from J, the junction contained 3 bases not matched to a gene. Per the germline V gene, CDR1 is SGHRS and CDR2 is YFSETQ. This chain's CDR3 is CASSLVGTGATGELFF. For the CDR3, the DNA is TGCGCCAGCAGCTTGGTCGGGACAGGGGCCACCGGGGAGCTGTTTTTT.

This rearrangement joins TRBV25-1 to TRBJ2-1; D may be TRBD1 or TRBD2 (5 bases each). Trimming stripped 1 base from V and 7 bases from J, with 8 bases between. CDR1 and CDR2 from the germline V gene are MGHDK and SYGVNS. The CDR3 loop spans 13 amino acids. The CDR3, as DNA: TGTGCCAGCAGTGAATTGGGGGTTAATGAGCAGTTCTTC. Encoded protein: CASSELGVNEQFF. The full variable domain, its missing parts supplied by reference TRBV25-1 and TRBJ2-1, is EADIYQTPRYLVIGTGKKITLECSQTMGHDKMYWYQQDPGMELHLIHYSYGVNSTEKGDLSSESTVSRIRTEHFPLTLESARPSHTSQYLCASSELGVNEQFFGPGTRLTVL.

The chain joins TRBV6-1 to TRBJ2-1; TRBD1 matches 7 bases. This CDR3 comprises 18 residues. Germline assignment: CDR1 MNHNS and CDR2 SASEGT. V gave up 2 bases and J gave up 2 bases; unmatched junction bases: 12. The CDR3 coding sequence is TGTGCCAGCAGTGAACAGGCGCTCCGGACAGGCGCCTACAATGAGCAGTTCTTC. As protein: CASSEQALRTGAYNEQFF.

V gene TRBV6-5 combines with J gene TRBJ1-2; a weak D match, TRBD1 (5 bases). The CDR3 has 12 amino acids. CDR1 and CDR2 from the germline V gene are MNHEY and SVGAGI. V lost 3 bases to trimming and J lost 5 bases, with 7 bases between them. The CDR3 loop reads CASSYQGYGYTF. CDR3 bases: TGTGCCAGCAGTTATCAGGGTTATGGCTACACCTTC.

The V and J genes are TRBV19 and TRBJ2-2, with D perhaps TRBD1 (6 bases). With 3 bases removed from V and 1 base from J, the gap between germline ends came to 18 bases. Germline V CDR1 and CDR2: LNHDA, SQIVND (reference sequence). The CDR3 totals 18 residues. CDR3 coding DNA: TGTGCCAGTAGTATGTCCCCCCACAGGGTTGAGAACACCGGGGAGCTGTTTTTT. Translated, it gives CASSMSPHRVENTGELFF.

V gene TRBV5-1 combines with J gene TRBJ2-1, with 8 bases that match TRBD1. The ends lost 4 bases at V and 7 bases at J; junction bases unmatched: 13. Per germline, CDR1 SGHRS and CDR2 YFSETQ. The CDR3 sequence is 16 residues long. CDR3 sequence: CASSHRRQGRVNEQFF. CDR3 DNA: TGCGCCAGCAGCCACCGACGACAGGGGAGAGTTAATGAGCAGTTCTTC.

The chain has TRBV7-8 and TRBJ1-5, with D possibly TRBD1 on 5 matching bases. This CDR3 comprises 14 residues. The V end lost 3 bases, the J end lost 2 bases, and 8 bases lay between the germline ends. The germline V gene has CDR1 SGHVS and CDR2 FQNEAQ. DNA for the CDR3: TGTGCCAGCAGCTTGGAAGGGGGCAATCAGCCCCAGCATTTT. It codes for CASSLEGGNQPQHF. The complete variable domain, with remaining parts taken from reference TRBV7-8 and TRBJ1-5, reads GAGVSQSPRYKVAKRGQDVALRCDPISGHVSLFWYQQALGQGPEFLTYFQNEAQLDKSGLPSDRFFAERPEGSVSTLKIQRTQQEDSAVYLCASSLEGGNQPQHFGDGTRLSIL.

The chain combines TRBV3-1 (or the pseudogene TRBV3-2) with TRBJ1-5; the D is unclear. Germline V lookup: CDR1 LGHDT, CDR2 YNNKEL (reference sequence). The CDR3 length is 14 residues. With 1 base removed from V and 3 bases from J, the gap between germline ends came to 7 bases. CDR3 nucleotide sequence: TGTGCCAGCAGCCAAGGAGCAATCAATCAGCCCCAGCATTTT. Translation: CASSQGAINQPQHF.

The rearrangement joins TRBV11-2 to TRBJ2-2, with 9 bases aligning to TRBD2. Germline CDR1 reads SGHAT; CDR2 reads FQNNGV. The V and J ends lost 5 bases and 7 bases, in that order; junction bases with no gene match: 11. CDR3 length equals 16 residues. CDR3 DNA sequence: TGTGCCAGCAGCCCCTGGGCGGGAGGGCCGGTCGGGGAGCTGTTTTTT. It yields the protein CASSPWAGGPVGELFF.

The CDR3 spells CASSWLTGSEQYF. CDR3 nucleotide sequence: TGTGCCAGCAGTTGGCTGACAGGGAGTGAGCAGTACTTC. The V and J genes are TRBV12-3 or TRBV12-4 and TRBJ2-7; TRBD1 matches at 7 bases. This CDR3 has 13 amino acids. Trimming at V came to 4 bases and at J to 7 bases, leaving 7 bases not matched to a gene.

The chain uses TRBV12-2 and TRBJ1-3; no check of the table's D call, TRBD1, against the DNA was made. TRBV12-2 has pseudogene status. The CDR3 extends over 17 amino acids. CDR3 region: CASRFRVWGPGGNTIYF. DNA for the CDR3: TGTGCAAGTCGCTTCCGAGTCTGGGGGCCAGGCGGAAACACCATATATTTT.

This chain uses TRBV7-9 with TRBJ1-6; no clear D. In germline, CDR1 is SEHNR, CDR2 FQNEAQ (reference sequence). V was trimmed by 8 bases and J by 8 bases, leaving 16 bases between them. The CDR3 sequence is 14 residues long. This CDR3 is CASAAWLTHSPLHF. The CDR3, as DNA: TGTGCCAGCGCCGCGTGGTTGACTCATTCACCCCTCCACTTT.

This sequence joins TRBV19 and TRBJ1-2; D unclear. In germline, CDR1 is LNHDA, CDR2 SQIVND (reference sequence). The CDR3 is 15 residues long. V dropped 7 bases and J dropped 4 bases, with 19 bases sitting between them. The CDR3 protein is CASNTLTERGYGYTF. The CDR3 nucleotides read TGTGCCAGTAACACTCTGACGGAAAGAGGCTATGGCTACACCTTC. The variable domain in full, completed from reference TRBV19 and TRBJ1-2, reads DGGITQSPKYLFRKEGQNVTLSCEQNLNHDAMYWYRQDPGQGLRLIYYSQIVNDFQKGDIAEGYSVSREKKESFPLTVTSAQKNPTAFYLCASNTLTERGYGYTFGSGTRLTVV.

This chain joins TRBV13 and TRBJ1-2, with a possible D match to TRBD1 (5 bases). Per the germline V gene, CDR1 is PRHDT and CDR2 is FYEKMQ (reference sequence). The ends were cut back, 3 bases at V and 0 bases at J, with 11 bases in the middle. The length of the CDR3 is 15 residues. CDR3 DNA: TGTGCCAGCAGCTTTCAGGGTAAAGCTAACTATGGCTACACCTTC. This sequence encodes CASSFQGKANYGYTF. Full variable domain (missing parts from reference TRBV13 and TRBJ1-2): AAGVIQSPRHLIKEKRETATLKCYPIPRHDTVYWYQQGPGQDPQFLISFYEKMQSDKGSIPDRFSAQQFSDYHSELNMSSLELGDSALYFCASSFQGKANYGYTFGSGTRLTVV.

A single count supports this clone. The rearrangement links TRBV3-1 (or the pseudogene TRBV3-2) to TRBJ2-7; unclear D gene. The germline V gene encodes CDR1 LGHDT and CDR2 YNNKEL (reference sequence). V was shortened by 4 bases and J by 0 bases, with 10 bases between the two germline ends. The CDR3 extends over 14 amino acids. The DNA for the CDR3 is TGTGCCAGCAGCCTGAAGGCTGGCTCCTACGAGCAGTACTTC. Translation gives CASSLKAGSYEQYF.

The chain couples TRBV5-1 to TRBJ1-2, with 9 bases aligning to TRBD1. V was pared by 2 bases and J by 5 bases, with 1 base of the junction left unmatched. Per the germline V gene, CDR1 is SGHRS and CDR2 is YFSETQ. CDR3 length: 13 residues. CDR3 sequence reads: CASSFDRGYGYTF. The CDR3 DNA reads TGCGCCAGCAGCTTCGACAGGGGGTATGGCTACACCTTC.

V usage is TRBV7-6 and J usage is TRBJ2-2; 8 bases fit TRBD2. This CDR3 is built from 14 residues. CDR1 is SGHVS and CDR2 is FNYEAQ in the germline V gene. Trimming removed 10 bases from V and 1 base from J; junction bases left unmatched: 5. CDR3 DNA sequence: TGTGCCACCCGGGGGGGCTGGAACACCGGGGAGCTGTTTTTT. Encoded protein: CATRGGWNTGELFF.

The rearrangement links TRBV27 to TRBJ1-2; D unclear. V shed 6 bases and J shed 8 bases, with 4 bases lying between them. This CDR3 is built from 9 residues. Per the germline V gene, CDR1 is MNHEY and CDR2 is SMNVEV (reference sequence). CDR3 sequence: CASRQGYTF. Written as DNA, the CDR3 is TGTGCCAGCAGGCAAGGCTACACCTTC.

The CDR3 DNA sequence: TGCAGCGTTGAACCGCAGGTCGTACTATCAGCGTGGGGCAATCAGCCCCAGCATTTT. Translated, it gives CSVEPQVVLSAWGNQPQHF. V usage is TRBV29-1 and J usage is TRBJ1-5, with D unresolved. The germline V and J ends were trimmed by 2 bases and 2 bases, with 25 bases remaining between them. This CDR3 is built from 19 residues. The germline V gene has CDR1 SQVTM and CDR2 ANQGSEA.

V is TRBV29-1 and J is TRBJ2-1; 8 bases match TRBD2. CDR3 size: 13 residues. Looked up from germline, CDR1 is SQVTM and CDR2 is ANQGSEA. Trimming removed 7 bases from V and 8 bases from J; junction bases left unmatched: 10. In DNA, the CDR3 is TGCAGCGCACCGGGACTAGTTCCCTATGAGCAGTTCTTC. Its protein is CSAPGLVPYEQFF.

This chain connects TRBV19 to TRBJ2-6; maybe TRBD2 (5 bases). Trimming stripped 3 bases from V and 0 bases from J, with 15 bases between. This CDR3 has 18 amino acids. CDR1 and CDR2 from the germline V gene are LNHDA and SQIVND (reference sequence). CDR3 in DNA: TGTGCCAGTAGTATGGGTAGGGCGGGCGGCTCTGGGGCCAACGTCCTGACTTTC. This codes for CASSMGRAGGSGANVLTF.

CDR3 DNA: TGTGCCAGCAGGCCGCGGGGAATCTATGGCTACACCTTC. As protein: CASRPRGIYGYTF. The V call is TRBV12-3 or TRBV12-4, the J call TRBJ1-2; D not certain. This CDR3 is built from 13 residues. The germline V and J ends were trimmed by 6 bases and 4 bases, with 12 bases remaining between them.

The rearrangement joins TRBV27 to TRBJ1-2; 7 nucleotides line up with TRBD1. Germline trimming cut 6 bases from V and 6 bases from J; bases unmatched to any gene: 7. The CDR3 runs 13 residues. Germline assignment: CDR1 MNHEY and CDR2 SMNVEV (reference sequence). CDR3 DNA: TGTGCCAGCAGGACGGGACAGAGAAATGGCTACACCTTC. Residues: CASRTGQRNGYTF.

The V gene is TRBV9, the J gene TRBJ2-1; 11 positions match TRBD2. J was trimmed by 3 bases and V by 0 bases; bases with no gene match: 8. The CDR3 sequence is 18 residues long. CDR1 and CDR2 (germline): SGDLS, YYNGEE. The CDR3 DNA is TGTGCCAGCAGCGTAGACGGGCTAGCGGGAGGCTTCTACAATGAGCAGTTCTTC. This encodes CASSVDGLAGGFYNEQFF.

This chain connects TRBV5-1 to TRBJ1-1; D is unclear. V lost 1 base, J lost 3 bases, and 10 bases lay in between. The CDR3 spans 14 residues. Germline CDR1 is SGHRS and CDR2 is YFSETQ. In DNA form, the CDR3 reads TGCGCCAGCAGCTTGTGGGGAGAGGACACTGAAGCTTTCTTT. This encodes CASSLWGEDTEAFF.

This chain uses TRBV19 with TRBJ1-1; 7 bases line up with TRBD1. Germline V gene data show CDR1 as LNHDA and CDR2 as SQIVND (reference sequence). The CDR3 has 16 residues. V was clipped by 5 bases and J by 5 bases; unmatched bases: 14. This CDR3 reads CASSYAGGLAGTEAFF. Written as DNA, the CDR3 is TGTGCCAGTAGTTACGCAGGGGGATTAGCGGGAACTGAAGCTTTCTTT.

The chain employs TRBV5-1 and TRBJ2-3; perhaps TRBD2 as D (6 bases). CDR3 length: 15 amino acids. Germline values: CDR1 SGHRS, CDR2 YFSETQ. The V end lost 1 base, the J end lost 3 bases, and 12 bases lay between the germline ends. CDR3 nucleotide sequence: TGCGCCAGCAGCTTGACGTTTGGGACTACAGATACGCAGTATTTT. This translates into CASSLTFGTTDTQYF.

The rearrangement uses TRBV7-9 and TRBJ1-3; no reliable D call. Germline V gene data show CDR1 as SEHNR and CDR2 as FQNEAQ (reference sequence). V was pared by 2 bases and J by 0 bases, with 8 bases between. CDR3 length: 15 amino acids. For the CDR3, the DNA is TGTGCCAGCAGCTTACACTTAGACTCTGGAAACACCATATATTTT. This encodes CASSLHLDSGNTIYF. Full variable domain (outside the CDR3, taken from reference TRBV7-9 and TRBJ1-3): DTGVSQNPRHKITKRGQNVTFRCDPISEHNRLYWYRQTLGQGPEFLTYFQNEAQLEKSRLLSDRFSAERPKGSFSTLEIQRTEQGDSAMYLCASSLHLDSGNTIYFGEGSWLTVV.